This TCR beta chain was obtained from a study of T-cell memory formation after mild COVID-19. Study conclusions and caveats: The finding that pre-infection memory included some responding clones suggested that cross-reactive memory joined.

MiXCR, run by TCRdb on the 5' RACE reads, gives a single entry per CDR3 protein. The repertoire holds under 250,000 distinct CDR3 sequences, with roughly 14% as singletons. This clonotype was detected only a few times. The antigen is not known. V was cut by 6 bases and J by 0 bases, with 8 bases left in between. This CDR3 is built from 14 residues. The sequencing input was PBMCs or a T cell subset sorted from them (not recorded which). V usage is TRBV12-3 or TRBV12-4 and J usage is TRBJ2-2; no clear D. This clonotype originated in an adult woman who had mild COVID-19 (a few samples of this study predate the infection). Cell type and time point are not known. The CDR3 nucleotides read TGTGCCAGCAGCGACGCAGCGAACACCGGGGAGCTGTTTTTT. As protein: CASSDAANTGELFF.